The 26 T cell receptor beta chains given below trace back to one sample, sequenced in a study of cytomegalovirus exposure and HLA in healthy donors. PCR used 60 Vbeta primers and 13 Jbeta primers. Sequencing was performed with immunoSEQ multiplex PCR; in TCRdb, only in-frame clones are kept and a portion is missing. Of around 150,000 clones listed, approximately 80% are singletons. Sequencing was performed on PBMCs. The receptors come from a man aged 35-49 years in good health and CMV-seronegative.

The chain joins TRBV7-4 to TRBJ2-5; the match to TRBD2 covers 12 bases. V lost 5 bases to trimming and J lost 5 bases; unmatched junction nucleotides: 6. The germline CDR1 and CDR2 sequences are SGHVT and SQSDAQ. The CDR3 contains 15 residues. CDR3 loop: CASSPRGLAGETQYF. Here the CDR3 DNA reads TGTGCCAGCAGCCCACGGGGACTAGCGGGCGAGACCCAGTACTTC. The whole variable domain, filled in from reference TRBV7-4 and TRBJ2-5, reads GAGVSQSPRYKVAKRGRDVALRCDSISGHVTLYWYRQTLGQGSEVLTYSQSDAQRDKSGRPSGRFSAERPERSVSTLKIQRTEQGDSAVYLCASSPRGLAGETQYFGPGTRLLVL.

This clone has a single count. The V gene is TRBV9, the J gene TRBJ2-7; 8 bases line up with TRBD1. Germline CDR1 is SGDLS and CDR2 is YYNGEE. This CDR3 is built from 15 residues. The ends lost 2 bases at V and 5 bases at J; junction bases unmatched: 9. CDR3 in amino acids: CASSVSRTGTDEQYF. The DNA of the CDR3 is TGTGCCAGCAGCGTGAGCCGGACAGGGACGGACGAGCAGTACTTC.

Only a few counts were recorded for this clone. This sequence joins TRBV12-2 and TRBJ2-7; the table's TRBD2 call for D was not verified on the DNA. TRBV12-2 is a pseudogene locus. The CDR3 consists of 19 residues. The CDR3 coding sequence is TGTGCAAGTCGCTTAGCGCGCGCCCGGCTAGCGGGCCTTTCCTACGAGCAGTACTTC. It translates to CASRLARARLAGLSYEQYF.

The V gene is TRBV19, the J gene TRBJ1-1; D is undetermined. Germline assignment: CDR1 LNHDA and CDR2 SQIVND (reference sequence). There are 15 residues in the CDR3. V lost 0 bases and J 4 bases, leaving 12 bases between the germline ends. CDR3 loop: CASSIETGVGTEAFF. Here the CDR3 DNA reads TGTGCCAGTAGTATAGAAACCGGGGTAGGCACTGAAGCTTTCTTT.

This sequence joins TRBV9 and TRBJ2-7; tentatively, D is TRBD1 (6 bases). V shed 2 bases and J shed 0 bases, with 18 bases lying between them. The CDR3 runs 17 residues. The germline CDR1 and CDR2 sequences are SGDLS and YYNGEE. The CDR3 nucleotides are TGTGCCAGCAGCGTCGCACCGGGACAAGGGAACTCCTACGAGCAGTACTTC. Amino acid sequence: CASSVAPGQGNSYEQYF.

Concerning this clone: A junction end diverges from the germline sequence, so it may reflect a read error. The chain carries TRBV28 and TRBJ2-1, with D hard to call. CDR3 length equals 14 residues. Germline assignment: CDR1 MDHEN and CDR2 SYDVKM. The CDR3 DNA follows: TGTGCCAGCAGTTTAGGCGCAACAAGGAATGAGCGGTTCTTC. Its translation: CASSLGATRNERFF.

This CDR3 reads CASRQTGSSQPQHF. CDR3 nucleotides: TGTGCCAGTAGACAAACAGGGTCTAGTCAGCCCCAGCATTTT. This sequence joins TRBV19 and TRBJ1-5; tentative D call: TRBD1 (6 bases). Trimming took 6 bases from V and 6 from J, leaving 15 bases between them. CDR1 is LNHDA and CDR2 is SQIVND in the germline V gene (reference sequence). CDR3 size: 14 residues.

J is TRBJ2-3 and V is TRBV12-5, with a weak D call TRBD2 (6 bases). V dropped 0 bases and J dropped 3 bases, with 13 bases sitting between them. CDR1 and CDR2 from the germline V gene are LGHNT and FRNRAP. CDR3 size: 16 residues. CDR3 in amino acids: CASGLVEREDTDTQYF. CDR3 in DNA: TGTGCTAGTGGTTTGGTAGAAAGGGAGGATACAGATACGCAGTATTTT.

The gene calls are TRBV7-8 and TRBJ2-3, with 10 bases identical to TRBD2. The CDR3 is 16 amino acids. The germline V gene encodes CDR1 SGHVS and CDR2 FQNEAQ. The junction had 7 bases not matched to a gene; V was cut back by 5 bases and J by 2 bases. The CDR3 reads CASSPTSGLPTDTQYF. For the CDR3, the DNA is TGTGCCAGCAGCCCGACTAGCGGGCTCCCCACAGATACGCAGTATTTT.

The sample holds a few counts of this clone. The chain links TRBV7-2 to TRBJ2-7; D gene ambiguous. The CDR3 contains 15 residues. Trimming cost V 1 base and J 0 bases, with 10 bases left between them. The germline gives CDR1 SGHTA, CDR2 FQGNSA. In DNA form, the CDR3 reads TGTGCCAGCAGCTTAGGTCGGGTCGGCTCCTACGAGCAGTACTTC. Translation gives CASSLGRVGSYEQYF.

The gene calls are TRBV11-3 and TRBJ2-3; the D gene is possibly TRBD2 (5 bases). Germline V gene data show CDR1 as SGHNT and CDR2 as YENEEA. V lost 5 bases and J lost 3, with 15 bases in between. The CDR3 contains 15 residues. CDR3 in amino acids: CASSPDEGETDTQYF. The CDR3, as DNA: TGTGCCAGCAGCCCGGACGAGGGTGAGACAGATACGCAGTATTTT.

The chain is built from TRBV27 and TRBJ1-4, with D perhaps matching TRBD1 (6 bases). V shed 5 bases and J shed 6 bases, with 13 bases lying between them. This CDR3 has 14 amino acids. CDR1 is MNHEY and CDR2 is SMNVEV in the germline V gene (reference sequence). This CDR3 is CASSSTGIYEKLFF. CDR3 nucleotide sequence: TGTGCCAGCAGTAGCACAGGGATCTATGAAAAACTGTTTTTT.

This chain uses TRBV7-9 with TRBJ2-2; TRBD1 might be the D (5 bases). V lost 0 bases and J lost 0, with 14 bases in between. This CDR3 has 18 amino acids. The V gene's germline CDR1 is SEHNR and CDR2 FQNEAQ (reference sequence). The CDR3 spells CASSLAFGAYANTGELFF. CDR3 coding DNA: TGTGCCAGCAGCTTAGCGTTTGGGGCCTACGCGAACACCGGGGAGCTGTTTTTT.

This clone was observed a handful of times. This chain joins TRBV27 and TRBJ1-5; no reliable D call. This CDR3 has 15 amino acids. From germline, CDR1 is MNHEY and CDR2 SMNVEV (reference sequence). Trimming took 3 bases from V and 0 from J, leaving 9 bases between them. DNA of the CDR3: TGTGCCAGCAGTTTCTCCAGATTTAGCAATCAGCCCCAGCATTTT. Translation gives CASSFSRFSNQPQHF.

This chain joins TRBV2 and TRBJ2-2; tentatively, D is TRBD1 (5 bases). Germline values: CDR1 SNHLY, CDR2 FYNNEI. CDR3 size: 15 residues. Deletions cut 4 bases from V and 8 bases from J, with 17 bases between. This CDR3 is CASSVEMGLGGELFF. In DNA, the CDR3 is TGTGCCAGCAGTGTGGAGATGGGGCTGGGAGGGGAGCTGTTTTTT.

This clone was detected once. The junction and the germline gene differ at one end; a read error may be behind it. The CDR3 spells CASSGTAFSNNEQFF. The CDR3 coding sequence is TGTGCCAGTTCCGGGACAGCGTTCTCCAACAATGAGCAGTTCTTC. This chain links TRBV19 with TRBJ2-1, with 7 bases identical to TRBD1. Germline values: CDR1 LNHDA, CDR2 SQIVND (reference sequence). This CDR3 has 15 amino acids. Based on the CDR3 plus reference TRBV19 and TRBJ2-1, the full variable domain is DGGITQSPKYLFRKEGQNVTLSCEQNLNHDAMYWYRQDPGQGLRLIYYSQIVNDFQKGDIAEGYSVSREKKESFPLTVTSAQKNPTAFYLCASSGTAFSNNEQFFGPGTRLTVL.

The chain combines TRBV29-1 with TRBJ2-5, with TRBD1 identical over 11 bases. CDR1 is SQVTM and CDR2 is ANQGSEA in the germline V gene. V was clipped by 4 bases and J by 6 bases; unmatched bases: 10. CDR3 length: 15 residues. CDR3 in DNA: TGCAGCGTTGTGTGGGACAGGGGGGATGGACAGACCCAGTACTTC. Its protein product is CSVVWDRGDGQTQYF.

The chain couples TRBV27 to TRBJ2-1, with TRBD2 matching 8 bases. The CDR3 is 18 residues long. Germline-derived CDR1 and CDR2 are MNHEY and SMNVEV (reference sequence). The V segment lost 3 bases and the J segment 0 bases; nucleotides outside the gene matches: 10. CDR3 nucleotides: TGTGCCAGCAGTTTCATTGGGGTTAGCGGGATCTCCTACAATGAGCAGTTCTTC. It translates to CASSFIGVSGISYNEQFF.

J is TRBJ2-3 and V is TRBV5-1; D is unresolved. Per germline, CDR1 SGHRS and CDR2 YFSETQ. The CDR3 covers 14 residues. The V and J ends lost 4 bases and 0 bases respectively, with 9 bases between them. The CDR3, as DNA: TGCGCCAGCAGCAAGCTTAGTAGCACAGATACGCAGTATTTT. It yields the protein CASSKLSSTDTQYF. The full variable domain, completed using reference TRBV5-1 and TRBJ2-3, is KAGVTQTPRYLIKTRGQQVTLSCSPISGHRSVSWYQQTPGQGLQFLFEYFSETQRNKGNFPGRFSGRQFSNSRSEMNVSTLELGDSALYLCASSKLSSTDTQYFGPGTRLTVL.

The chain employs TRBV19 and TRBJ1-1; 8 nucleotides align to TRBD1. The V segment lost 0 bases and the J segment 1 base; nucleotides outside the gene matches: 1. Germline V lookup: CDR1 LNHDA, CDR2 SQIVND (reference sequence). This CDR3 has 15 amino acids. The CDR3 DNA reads TGTGCCAGTAGTATAGAGGGGACAGGGAACACTGAAGCTTTCTTT. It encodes CASSIEGTGNTEAFF.

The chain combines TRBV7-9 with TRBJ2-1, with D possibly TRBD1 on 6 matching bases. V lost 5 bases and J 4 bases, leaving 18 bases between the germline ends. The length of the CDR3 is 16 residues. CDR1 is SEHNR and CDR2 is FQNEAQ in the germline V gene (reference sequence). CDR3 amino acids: CASSPKPGERYNEQFF. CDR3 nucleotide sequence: TGTGCCAGCAGCCCGAAACCAGGGGAGAGGTACAATGAGCAGTTCTTC.

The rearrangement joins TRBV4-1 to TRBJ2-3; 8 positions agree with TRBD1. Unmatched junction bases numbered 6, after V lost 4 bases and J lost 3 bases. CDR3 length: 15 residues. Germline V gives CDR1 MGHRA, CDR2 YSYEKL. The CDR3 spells CASSRGQVGTDTQYF. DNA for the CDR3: TGCGCCAGCAGCCGGGGACAGGTGGGAACAGATACGCAGTATTTT.

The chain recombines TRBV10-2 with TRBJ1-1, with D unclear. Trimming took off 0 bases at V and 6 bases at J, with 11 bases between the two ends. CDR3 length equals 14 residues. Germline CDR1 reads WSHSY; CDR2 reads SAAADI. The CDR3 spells CASSESRDPPEAFF. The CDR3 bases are TGCGCCAGCAGTGAGTCCCGGGATCCCCCTGAAGCTTTCTTT.

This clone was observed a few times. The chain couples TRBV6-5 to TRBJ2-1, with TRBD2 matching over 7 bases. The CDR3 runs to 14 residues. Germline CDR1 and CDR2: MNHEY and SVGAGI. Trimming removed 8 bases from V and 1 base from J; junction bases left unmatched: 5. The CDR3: CASSGGSSYNEQFF. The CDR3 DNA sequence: TGTGCCAGCTCCGGCGGGAGTTCCTACAATGAGCAGTTCTTC.

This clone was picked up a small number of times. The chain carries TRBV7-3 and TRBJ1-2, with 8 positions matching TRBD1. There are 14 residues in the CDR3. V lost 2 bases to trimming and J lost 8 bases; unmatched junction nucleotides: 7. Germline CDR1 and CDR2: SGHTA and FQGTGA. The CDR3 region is CASSLGGQGGGYTF. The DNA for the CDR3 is TGTGCCAGCAGCTTAGGTGGACAGGGTGGGGGCTACACCTTC. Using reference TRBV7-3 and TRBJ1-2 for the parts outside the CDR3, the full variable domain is GAGVSQTPSNKVTEKGKYVELRCDPISGHTALYWYRQSLGQGPEFLIYFQGTGAADDSGLPNDRFFAVRPEGSVSTLKIQRTERGDSAVYLCASSLGGQGGGYTFGSGTRLTVV.

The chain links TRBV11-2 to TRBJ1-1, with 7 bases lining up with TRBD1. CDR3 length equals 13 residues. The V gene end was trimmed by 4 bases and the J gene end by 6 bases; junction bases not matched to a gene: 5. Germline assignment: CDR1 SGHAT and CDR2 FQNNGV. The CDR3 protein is CASSSTGVPEAFF. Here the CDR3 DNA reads TGTGCCAGCAGCTCAACAGGGGTCCCTGAAGCTTTCTTT.